The 14 T cell receptor beta chains below all came from one sample that was sequenced in a study of T cells in Graves' hyperthyroidism and ophthalmopathy. What was amplified from RNA transcripts were TCR beta CDR3 regions. Researchers ran a first-round RT-PCR on the TCR CDR3 using the HTBI primer set. TCRdb recomputed calls from the multiplex PCR reads with MiXCR, one row per CDR3 protein. The repertoire holds some 580,000 distinct CDR3 sequences, with about 16% as singletons. The specimen sequenced was blood. The receptors shown here come from a woman aged 40-49 years with Graves' ophthalmopathy.

This clonotype was seen a handful of times. The chain employs TRBV5-1 and TRBJ2-5; D is perhaps TRBD1 (6 bases). This CDR3 region has 14 residues. Germline CDR1 is SGHRS and CDR2 is YFSETQ. Trimming removed 4 bases at V and 4 bases at J, with 14 bases between. In nucleotides, the CDR3 is TGCGCCAGCAGCCCCGGGACATCCTTAGAGACCCAGTACTTC. It codes for CASSPGTSLETQYF.

This sequence joins TRBV7-9 and TRBJ2-5, with unresolved D. V dropped 4 bases and J dropped 1 base, with 7 bases sitting between them. There are 13 residues in the CDR3. Germline V gene sequence: CDR1 SEHNR, CDR2 FQNEAQ (reference sequence). The CDR3, as DNA: TGTGCCAGCAGCTCCTACCCCCAAGAGACCCAGTACTTC. Translated: CASSSYPQETQYF.

The chain links TRBV19 to TRBJ2-7; 7 positions agree with TRBD1. V shed 6 bases and J 1 base; nucleotides not matched to a gene: 6. The length of the CDR3 is 14 residues. In germline, CDR1 is LNHDA, CDR2 SQIVND (reference sequence). In DNA, the CDR3 is TGTGCCAGTAGCGCCGGGACAGTGTCCTACGAGCAGTACTTC. This encodes CASSAGTVSYEQYF.

In its sample, this clonotype was seen many times. The chain has TRBV18 and TRBJ2-2; 10 positions agree with TRBD1. The germline V gene has CDR1 KGHSH and CDR2 LQKENI. The CDR3 loop spans 15 amino acids. With 4 bases clipped from V and 3 bases from J, the junction kept 2 bases outside the gene matches. The CDR3 region is CASSLGTGDTGELFF. The DNA for the CDR3 is TGTGCCAGCTCACTTGGGACAGGGGACACCGGGGAGCTGTTTTTT.

This clonotype has a handful of counts. The chain carries TRBV27 and TRBJ1-5, with TRBD1 matching 9 bases. The germline gives CDR1 MNHEY, CDR2 SMNVEV (reference sequence). V lost 6 bases, J lost 6 bases, and 12 bases stayed unmatched. The CDR3 has 16 residues. The CDR3 protein is CASSPSTGGGSQPQHF. The CDR3 region has the DNA TGTGCCAGCAGCCCCTCTACAGGGGGCGGGAGTCAGCCCCAGCATTTT.

The table lists this clonotype with a few counts. V gene TRBV20-1 combines with J gene TRBJ2-2; 14 nucleotides agree with TRBD2. CDR1 is DFQATT, CDR2 SNEGSKA, per germline (reference sequence). The CDR3 is 16 residues long. V lost 5 bases to trimming and J lost 1 base; unmatched junction nucleotides: 3. DNA for the CDR3: TGCAGTGCTGGGACTAGCGGGAGCATGAACACCGGGGAGCTGTTTTTT. It yields the protein CSAGTSGSMNTGELFF.

This clonotype occurred many times. The V call is TRBV4-1, the J call TRBJ1-1, with 7 bases aligning to TRBD1. Germline V gene data show CDR1 as MGHRA and CDR2 as YSYEKL. The CDR3 contains 15 residues. V lost 2 bases, J lost 2 bases, and 5 bases stayed unmatched. CDR3 protein: CASSQRTGYNTEAFF. The DNA of the CDR3 is TGCGCCAGCAGCCAACGGACAGGTTATAACACTGAAGCTTTCTTT.

This clonotype was counted only a few times. The chain couples TRBV27 to TRBJ2-7, with TRBD1 matching 7 bases. The CDR3 is 14 amino acids. Trimming cost V 6 bases and J 0 bases; bases outside gene matches: 5. CDR1 is MNHEY and CDR2 is SMNVEV in the germline V gene (reference sequence). The CDR3 reads CASRDRSFSYEQYF. The CDR3 region has the DNA TGTGCCAGCAGGGACAGGTCTTTCTCCTACGAGCAGTACTTC.

This clonotype has a count of ten or more. The CDR3: CASRSGLASNQPQHF. CDR3 coding DNA: TGTGCCAGCAGATCAGGGTTGGCTAGCAATCAGCCCCAGCATTTT. The chain uses TRBV6-2 or TRBV6-3 and TRBJ1-5, with D possibly being TRBD1 (5 bases). This CDR3 is built from 15 residues. V was clipped by 6 bases and J by 0 bases, with 12 bases between them. Germline-derived CDR1 and CDR2 are MNHEY and SVGEGT.

There are a few counts of this clonotype. The V call is TRBV5-1, the J call TRBJ1-6; no clear D. CDR1 and CDR2 (germline): SGHRS, YFSETQ. Trimming pared 4 bases from V and 10 bases from J, leaving 15 bases between. The CDR3 spans 14 residues. CDR3 DNA: TGCGCCAGCAGCCCGGACCGGGTCGGGTCACCCCTCCACTTT. It encodes CASSPDRVGSPLHF.

This clonotype was detected ten times or more. V gene TRBV28 combines with J gene TRBJ2-1; a weak D match, TRBD1 (7 bases). V lost 5 bases and J lost 1, with 12 bases in between. The V gene's germline CDR1 is MDHEN and CDR2 SYDVKM. There are 15 residues in the CDR3. The DNA of the CDR3 is TGTGCCAGCAGTCTGGCGGGACAGTCCTACAATGAGCAGTTCTTC. Translating it yields CASSLAGQSYNEQFF.

The gene calls are TRBV20-1 and TRBJ1-2, with D possibly matching TRBD1 (6 bases). CDR3 length: 14 amino acids. CDR1 is DFQATT, CDR2 SNEGSKA, per germline (reference sequence). The V end was cut by 5 bases, the J end by 0 bases, with 13 bases between. The CDR3, as DNA: TGCAGTGCTTCCCGGGACATTTCTAACTATGGCTACACCTTC. The encoded protein is CSASRDISNYGYTF.

The chain recombines TRBV18 with TRBJ1-2; 10 bases are a match to TRBD1. Germline V gene sequence: CDR1 KGHSH, CDR2 LQKENI. This CDR3 has 15 residues. Trimming at V came to 4 bases and at J to 7 bases, leaving 9 bases not matched to a gene. As DNA, the CDR3 is TGTGCCAGCTCACGGGAAGAGGGACAGGGGTTTGGCTACACCTTC. Protein sequence: CASSREEGQGFGYTF. Full variable domain (missing parts from reference TRBV18 and TRBJ1-2): NAGVMQNPRHLVRRRGQEARLRCSPMKGHSHVYWYRQLPEEGLKFMVYLQKENIIDESGMPKERFSAEFPKEGPSILRIQQVVRGDSAAYFCASSREEGQGFGYTFGSGTRLTVV.

Only a few counts were recorded for this clonotype. The chain recombines TRBV6-1 with TRBJ1-1, with TRBD1 matching 9 bases. The CDR3 runs 15 residues. Unmatched junction bases numbered 6, after V lost 5 bases and J lost 2 bases. From germline, CDR1 is MNHNS and CDR2 SASEGT. DNA for the CDR3: TGTGCCAGCAGTTTAACGACAGGGGGTAACACTGAAGCTTTCTTT. It encodes CASSLTTGGNTEAFF.